The entry that follows covers one TCR beta chain sequence. In the study's own analysis: It was from reference gene primer amplification that nucleated cell counts were estimated. Only in-frame clones appear in the TCRdb table, and some are missing; sequencing was by immunoSEQ multiplex PCR. V, J and clone size reflect that table, while D and trimming were determined from the DNA. The table has under 300,000 clones, roughly 89% seen once; the top ten hold around 1.7%. The data are from a study of blood T cell repertoires in COVID-19. The CDR3 runs 13 residues. Germline assignment: CDR1 LNHDA and CDR2 SQIVND (reference sequence). V lost 6 bases and J 5 bases, leaving 13 bases between the germline ends. Either two negative PCRs, clearance, or symptom resolution qualified Cohort 3 donors as recovered.

The TCR was taken from a woman aged 40 to 50 who had recovered from COVID-19. The V call is TRBV19, the J call TRBJ1-1; the D is unclear. Sequenced sample: PBMCs or T cells enriched from blood (not recorded which). The DNA of the CDR3 is TGTGCCAGTAGGTCGGAGGTGGGGACTGAAGCTTTCTTT. Translated, it gives CASRSEVGTEAFF.